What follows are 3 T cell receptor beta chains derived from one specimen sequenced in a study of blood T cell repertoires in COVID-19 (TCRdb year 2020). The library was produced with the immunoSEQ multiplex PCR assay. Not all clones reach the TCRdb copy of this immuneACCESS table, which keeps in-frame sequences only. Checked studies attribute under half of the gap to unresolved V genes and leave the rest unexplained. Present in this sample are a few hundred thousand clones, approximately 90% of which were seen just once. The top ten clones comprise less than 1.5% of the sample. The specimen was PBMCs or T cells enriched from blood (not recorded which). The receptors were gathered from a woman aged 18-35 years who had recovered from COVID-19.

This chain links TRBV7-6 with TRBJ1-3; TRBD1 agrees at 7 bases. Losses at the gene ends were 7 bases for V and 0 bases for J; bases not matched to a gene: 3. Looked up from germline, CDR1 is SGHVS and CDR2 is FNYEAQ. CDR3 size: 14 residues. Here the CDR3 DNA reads TGTGCCAGCAAGGGACAGCTCTCTGGAAACACCATATATTTT. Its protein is CASKGQLSGNTIYF.

The CDR3 protein is CASSSGTVNYGYTF. The CDR3 nucleotides read TGTGCCAGCAGCTCCGGGACAGTTAACTATGGCTACACCTTC. The chain recombines TRBV5-6 with TRBJ1-2, with 7 positions matching TRBD1. This CDR3 has 14 amino acids. After removal of 3 bases from V and 1 base from J, the junction contained 3 bases not matched to a gene. Germline V gene data show CDR1 as SGHDT and CDR2 as YYEEEE. Together with reference TRBV5-6 and TRBJ1-2, the CDR3 gives the full variable domain: DAGVTQSPTHLIKTRGQQVTLRCSPKSGHDTVSWYQQALGQGPQFIFQYYEEEERQRGNFPDRFSGHQFPNYSSELNVNALLLGDSALYLCASSSGTVNYGYTFGSGTRLTVV.

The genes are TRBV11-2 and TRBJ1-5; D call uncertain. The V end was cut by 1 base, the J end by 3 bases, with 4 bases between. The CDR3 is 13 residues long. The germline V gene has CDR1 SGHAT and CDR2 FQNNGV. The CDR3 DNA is TGTGCCAGCAGCTTAGTTTACAATCAGCCCCAGCATTTT. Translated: CASSLVYNQPQHF.